The source of this T cell receptor beta chain is a study of tumor-infiltrating lymphocytes in primary liver carcinoma. As for the study in general: Men as well as women, aged 30 to 69 years, made up the patients. Samples returned roughly 3.5 to 7.5 million productive TCRbeta reads each. Read depth did not differ significantly between tissue types.

Of note for this clonotype: Its antigen remains unknown.

General study points: Tumor-adjacent and tumor-blood pairs overlapped less than tumor region pairs did.

Synthesis of TCR beta cDNA was carried out from 450 to 650 ng total RNA with a constant-region primer. Libraries for TCR beta were built through three nested multiplex PCR rounds, which together made up a slightly modified ARM-PCR procedure. A C-beta reverse primer was combined with TRBV1-TRBV30 forward primers in the first two PCR rounds, and each round had approximately 9 cycles. MiXCR was run by TCRdb on the multiplex PCR reads, yielding one entry per CDR3 protein. The top ten hold approximately 9.4% of the sample, which has hundreds of thousands of distinct CDR3 sequences, about 62% seen once. Germline DNA was extracted alongside blood RNA, which was obtained from unsorted whole blood. Trimming left V 8 bases short and J 5 bases short, with 17 bases between. Germline loops: CDR1 SGHAT, CDR2 FQNNGV. This CDR3 has 14 amino acids.

The origin of this receptor is a man aged 35 to 55 with primary liver carcinoma and hepatitis B virus infection. The sequenced sample was peripheral blood. The genes are TRBV11-2 and TRBJ2-3; tentatively, D is TRBD1 (6 bases). The CDR3 nucleotides are TGTGCCAGCCGAAAGGGGGAGTACATAGATACGCAGTATTTT. Encoded protein: CASRKGEYIDTQYF.